Presented here are 18 T cell receptor beta chains from one specimen sequenced in a study of graft-versus-host responses after intestinal transplantation. The method was immunoSEQ multiplex PCR; TCRdb's version includes in-frame clones alone and lacks a portion of them. Of about 120,000 clones in the sample, around 96% were seen once. No antigen has been identified for these receptors. The material sequenced was unstimulated CD8+ T cells sorted from spleen or lymph node cells, taken before intestinal transplant. Receptors were obtained from a human donor who received an intestinal transplant.

The rearrangement joins TRBV27 to TRBJ2-4, with TRBD1 as a possible D gene (6 bases). Trimming took off 7 bases at V and 6 bases at J, with 13 bases between the two ends. The CDR3 has 13 amino acids. CDR1 is MNHEY and CDR2 is SMNVEV in the germline V gene (reference sequence). Here the CDR3 DNA reads TGTGCCAGCAAGTCAGGGGTGGGAAACATTCAGTACTTC. Its translation is CASKSGVGNIQYF.

This clone was observed once. The V gene is TRBV7-8, the J gene TRBJ2-3, with 7 bases identical to TRBD2. Trimming at V came to 5 bases and at J to 2 bases, leaving 10 bases not matched to a gene. From germline, CDR1 is SGHVS and CDR2 FQNEAQ. There are 16 residues in the CDR3. CDR3 nucleotide sequence: TGTGCCAGCAGCCCCGGACTAGGAAAGGACACAGATACGCAGTATTTT. It is translated as CASSPGLGKDTDTQYF.

J is TRBJ2-2 and V is TRBV2; maybe TRBD2 (6 bases). The V gene's germline CDR1 is SNHLY and CDR2 FYNNEI. This CDR3 contains 16 residues. The ends were cut back, 4 bases at V and 0 bases at J, with 12 bases in the middle. In DNA, the CDR3 is TGTGCCAGCAGTGCGACGGGGGACCCGAACACCGGGGAGCTGTTTTTT. It encodes CASSATGDPNTGELFF.

This clone was counted only a few times. The CDR3 protein is CASSWGDSTYEQYF. CDR3 DNA sequence: TGTGCCAGCAGTTGGGGGGACAGCACCTACGAGCAGTACTTC. The gene calls are TRBV14 and TRBJ2-7; TRBD1 is a possible D gene (7 bases). The CDR3 runs to 14 residues. Trimming removed 6 bases from V and 2 bases from J, with 14 bases in between. Germline V CDR1 and CDR2: SGHDN, FVKESK.

This chain connects TRBV28 to TRBJ1-2, with 7 bases matching TRBD1. V shed 5 bases, J shed 6 bases, and the junction held 6 bases outside the gene matches. This CDR3 is 13 amino acids long. Germline V lookup: CDR1 MDHEN, CDR2 SYDVKM. The CDR3 DNA is TGTGCCAGCAGTATGACAGGGAGACATGGCTACACCTTC. It yields the protein CASSMTGRHGYTF.

This clone appeared a single time. The rearrangement joins TRBV5-1 to TRBJ2-1; 14 bases match TRBD2. Germline CDR1 is SGHRS and CDR2 is YFSETQ. Trimming took 5 bases from V and 7 from J; bases not matched to a gene: 14. The CDR3 spans 18 residues. CDR3 in amino acids: CASRPGTSGRMLGNEQFF. The CDR3 DNA sequence: TGCGCCAGCAGACCCGGGACTAGCGGGAGAATGTTAGGTAATGAGCAGTTCTTC.

This chain links TRBV15 with TRBJ2-3; D is unclear. The ends were cut back, 7 bases at V and 2 bases at J, with 13 bases in the middle. Germline CDR1 is LNHNV and CDR2 is YYDKDF (reference sequence). This CDR3 has 14 amino acids. In DNA, the CDR3 is TGTGCCACCAATAACGAAGGATACACAGATACGCAGTATTTT. Its translation is CATNNEGYTDTQYF.

This chain links TRBV28 with TRBJ2-5; 9 bases fit TRBD2. Germline trimming cut 5 bases from V and 4 bases from J; bases unmatched to any gene: 17. The CDR3 is 18 residues long. Germline V lookup: CDR1 MDHEN, CDR2 SYDVKM. CDR3 DNA sequence: TGTGCCAGCAGTCCTTTTTTAGTAGGGCTAGCGGGAACAGAGACCCAGTACTTC. Translating it yields CASSPFLVGLAGTETQYF.

V gene TRBV28 combines with J gene TRBJ2-7, with a weak D call TRBD2 (6 bases). Trimming removed 3 bases at V and 4 bases at J, with 10 bases between. Germline assignment: CDR1 MDHEN and CDR2 SYDVKM. The CDR3 sequence is 13 residues long. CDR3 region: CASSLTSQYEQYF. The CDR3 DNA is TGTGCCAGCAGTTTGACTAGTCAGTACGAGCAGTACTTC.

This chain uses TRBV7-9 with TRBJ2-5; TRBD2 agrees at 12 bases. V was pared by 5 bases and J by 3 bases, with 10 bases of the junction left unmatched. The CDR3 covers 17 residues. The germline gives CDR1 SEHNR, CDR2 FQNEAQ (reference sequence). CDR3 region: CASSPGLAGMGEETQYF. CDR3 in DNA: TGTGCCAGCAGCCCCGGACTAGCGGGAATGGGTGAAGAGACCCAGTACTTC.

In this sample, this clone turned up once. The gene calls are TRBV4-1 and TRBJ2-1; the match to TRBD2 covers 9 bases. The CDR3 length is 14 residues. After removal of 0 bases from V and 13 bases from J, the junction contained 7 bases not matched to a gene. Germline loops: CDR1 MGHRA, CDR2 YSYEKL. CDR3 in amino acids: CASSQDMLAGKQFF. DNA for the CDR3: TGCGCCAGCAGCCAAGATATGCTAGCGGGAAAACAGTTCTTC.

This clone has a single count. V and J are TRBV19 and TRBJ2-7; 12 bases align to TRBD2. V gave up 3 bases and J gave up 3 bases; unmatched junction bases: 0. The CDR3 consists of 14 residues. Germline CDR1 LNHDA, CDR2 SQIVND (reference sequence). CDR3 bases: TGTGCCAGTAGTATGGGACTAGCGGGCTACGAGCAGTACTTC. It is translated as CASSMGLAGYEQYF.

The rearrangement uses TRBV5-1 and TRBJ2-7, with 7 bases identical to TRBD2. Germline CDR1 is SGHRS and CDR2 is YFSETQ. V lost 6 bases to trimming and J lost 3 bases; unmatched junction nucleotides: 9. The CDR3 sequence is 14 residues long. CDR3 in amino acids: CASTWEGLDYEQYF. The CDR3 DNA follows: TGCGCCAGCACCTGGGAGGGACTGGACTACGAGCAGTACTTC.

The V call is TRBV9, the J call TRBJ2-2; D ambiguous. The CDR3 runs 14 residues. Trimming cost V 0 bases and J 4 bases, with 7 bases left between them. In germline, CDR1 is SGDLS, CDR2 YYNGEE. CDR3 protein: CASSVESSTGELFF. The DNA of the CDR3 is TGTGCCAGCAGCGTAGAGTCCAGCACCGGGGAGCTGTTTTTT.

With regard to this clone: The same CDR3 also results from other DNA sequences found in this sample. The chain recombines TRBV30 with TRBJ1-5; 9 bases align to TRBD1. The germline CDR1 and CDR2 sequences are GTSNPN and SVGIG (reference sequence). CDR3 length equals 14 residues. The V and J ends lost 1 base and 6 bases, in that order; junction bases with no gene match: 4. CDR3 protein: CAWSGGQGGQPQHF. The CDR3, as DNA: TGTGCCTGGAGTGGGGGACAGGGCGGTCAGCCCCAGCATTTT.

About this clone itself: A junction end diverges from the germline sequence, so it may reflect a read error. The rearrangement links TRBV7-8 to TRBJ1-1; TRBD1 is a possible D gene (5 bases). Germline CDR1 and CDR2: SGHVS and FQNEAQ. The CDR3 sequence is 11 residues long. This chain's CDR3 is CASSLDTEAFF. In nucleotides, the CDR3 is TGTGCCAGCAGCTTGGACACAGAAGCTTTCTTT. Combining the CDR3 with reference TRBV7-8 and TRBJ1-1 gives the whole variable domain GAGVSQSPRYKVAKRGQDVALRCDPISGHVSLFWYQQALGQGPEFLTYFQNEAQLDKSGLPSDRFFAERPEGSVSTLKIQRTQQEDSAVYLCASSLDTEAFFGQGTRLTVV.

This chain joins TRBV19 and TRBJ2-7, with 9 bases lining up with TRBD2. CDR3 length: 15 residues. V trimming: 5 bases; J trimming: 2 bases; junction bases outside the gene matches: 7. Germline V gene lookup returns CDR1 LNHDA and CDR2 SQIVND (reference sequence). This chain's CDR3 is CASSHGTSRTYEQYF. The CDR3 DNA follows: TGTGCCAGTAGTCACGGGACTAGCAGAACCTACGAGCAGTACTTC.

The V gene is TRBV6-5, the J gene TRBJ2-7; D is undetermined. There are 12 residues in the CDR3. In germline, CDR1 is MNHEY, CDR2 SVGAGI. Trimming took 1 base from V and 12 from J, leaving 13 bases between them. The CDR3 spells CASSYYPPQWYF. In nucleotides, the CDR3 is TGTGCCAGCAGTTACTACCCACCGCAGTGGTACTTC.